The 23 T cell receptor beta chains listed next were all sequenced from one sample in a study of T-cell reconstitution after alpha-beta-depleted transplantation in children. A TCRbeta library incorporating unique molecular identifiers was prepared. TCRdb reprocessed the PCR reads via MiXCR and lists one record per CDR3 protein. The sample lists a few hundred thousand distinct CDR3 sequences, around 27% occurring once. The starting material was PBMCs, obtained before TCRalphabeta/CD19-depleted stem cell transplant. Source of these receptors: a boy under three years old with Wiskott-Aldrich syndrome, due to receive a stem cell transplant.

This clonotype was seen more than once but under ten times. The rearrangement uses TRBV7-6 and TRBJ2-1; 7 nucleotides agree with TRBD2. The CDR3 runs 16 residues. V shed 3 bases and J 4 bases; nucleotides not matched to a gene: 9. Germline lookup yields CDR1 SGHVS and CDR2 FNYEAQ. The CDR3 loop is CASSLKRSGVYNEQFF. CDR3 DNA: TGTGCCAGCAGCTTGAAGCGAAGCGGGGTTTACAATGAGCAGTTCTTC.

The rearrangement joins TRBV25-1 to TRBJ1-5; 7 bases are shared with TRBD1. Germline assignment: CDR1 MGHDK and CDR2 SYGVNS. V was pared by 4 bases and J by 5 bases, with 2 bases of the junction left unmatched. This CDR3 has 13 amino acids. CDR3 bases: TGTGCCAGCAGTGGGGACAGTTATCAGCCCCAGCATTTT. Encoded protein: CASSGDSYQPQHF.

About this clonotype itself: Compared with germline, one end of the junction differs, possibly owing to a read error. This rearrangement joins TRBV3-1 to TRBJ1-4; TRBD1 is a possible D gene (5 bases). This CDR3 contains 16 residues. Per the germline V gene, CDR1 is LGHDT and CDR2 is YNNKEL (reference sequence). The CDR3 sequence: CASSHPTWRAPGRKVF. The CDR3 nucleotides are TGTGCCAGCAGCCATCCCACTTGGCGAGCACCGGGACGAAAAGTTTTT.

This sequence joins TRBV7-2 and TRBJ2-2; D assignment may be TRBD1 or TRBD2 (5 bases each). This CDR3 is 14 amino acids long. The V gene's germline CDR1 is SGHTA and CDR2 FQGNSA. Trimming cost V 8 bases and J 6 bases, with 16 bases left between them. This chain's CDR3 is CASGTTGTPGELFF. CDR3 DNA: TGTGCCAGCGGTACGACCGGGACCCCCGGGGAGCTGTTTTTT.

This chain uses TRBV5-5 with TRBJ2-5; TRBD2 aligns across 9 bases. V trimming: 2 bases; J trimming: 7 bases; junction bases outside the gene matches: 18. The CDR3 runs to 18 residues. The V gene's germline CDR1 is SGHKS and CDR2 YYEKEE (reference sequence). Here the CDR3 DNA reads TGTGCCAGCAGCTTTTCTCTTCGGACTAGCGCTCTGGGAGCGACCCAGTACTTC. Translating gives CASSFSLRTSALGATQYF.

The chain combines TRBV5-1 with TRBJ1-5; possible D gene TRBD1, 5 bases. V was pared by 0 bases and J by 2 bases, with 12 bases between. The CDR3 has 16 residues. Germline CDR1 and CDR2: SGHRS and YFSETQ. The CDR3 DNA reads as TGCGCCAGCAGCTTGGCGCCACTCAGGGGCAATCAGCCCCAGCATTTT. The encoded protein is CASSLAPLRGNQPQHF.

This clonotype came up a few times. This chain connects TRBV28 to TRBJ2-1; TRBD1 aligns across 8 bases. This CDR3 has 15 residues. Germline V gene lookup returns CDR1 MDHEN and CDR2 SYDVKM. V dropped 4 bases and J dropped 6; count of bases not matched to a gene: 8. The CDR3 loop is CASSSWDRTGNEQFF. The CDR3 nucleotides read TGTGCCAGCAGTTCCTGGGACAGGACTGGCAATGAGCAGTTCTTC.

This clonotype turned up a few times. V is TRBV11-1 and J is TRBJ2-1; 10 bases match TRBD1. The ends lost 2 bases at V and 8 bases at J; junction bases unmatched: 21. The V gene's germline CDR1 is SGHAT and CDR2 FQDESV (reference sequence). This CDR3 is 20 amino acids long. CDR3 in DNA: TGTGCCAGCAGCTTAAGTTCCCTTCCGTACGGGACAGGGGTTTTGGATGAGCAGTTCTTC. Its protein product is CASSLSSLPYGTGVLDEQFF.

This clonotype was counted a few times. This rearrangement joins TRBV9 to TRBJ2-2; tentative D call: TRBD2 (6 bases). Germline loops: CDR1 SGDLS, CDR2 YYNGEE. CDR3 length: 14 residues. Deletions cut 0 bases from V and 7 bases from J, with 10 bases between. The CDR3 here is CASSVGGGSGELFF. The CDR3 nucleotides are TGTGCCAGCAGCGTAGGGGGAGGTAGCGGGGAGCTGTTTTTT.

CDR3 amino acids: CASGTSGRAMETQYF. CDR3 DNA sequence: TGTGCCAGCGGCACTAGCGGGAGGGCGATGGAGACCCAGTACTTC. V gene TRBV5-6 combines with J gene TRBJ2-5; 13 bases line up with TRBD2. The germline CDR1 and CDR2 sequences are SGHDT and YYEEEE. CDR3 length equals 15 residues. V lost 7 bases to trimming and J lost 5 bases; unmatched junction nucleotides: 8.

The genes are TRBV12-3 or TRBV12-4 and TRBJ1-1; possibly TRBD1 for D (6 bases). This CDR3 has 14 amino acids. V lost 6 bases and J 4 bases, leaving 15 bases between the germline ends. CDR3 sequence (DNA): TGTGCCAGCAGAGTGACAGGAAAGGGCACTGAAGCTTTCTTT. This codes for CASRVTGKGTEAFF.

V gene TRBV6-1 combines with J gene TRBJ2-3; 8 bases align to TRBD2. V shed 6 bases, J shed 5 bases, and the junction held 7 bases outside the gene matches. CDR3 length: 14 amino acids. CDR1 and CDR2 from the germline V gene are MNHNS and SASEGT. The CDR3 bases are TGTGCCAGCAGCATGGGACTAGGAATAGATACGCAGTATTTT. The encoded protein is CASSMGLGIDTQYF.

This sequence joins TRBV19 and TRBJ1-5; tentative D call: TRBD1 (5 bases). The CDR3 is made up of 13 amino acids. The V end lost 7 bases, the J end lost 2 bases, and 9 bases lay between the germline ends. Germline CDR1 is LNHDA and CDR2 is SQIVND (reference sequence). CDR3 sequence: CASTPTGNQPQHF. The CDR3 bases are TGTGCCAGTACTCCGACAGGCAATCAGCCCCAGCATTTT. The entire variable domain, with the rest obtained from reference TRBV19 and TRBJ1-5, is as follows: DGGITQSPKYLFRKEGQNVTLSCEQNLNHDAMYWYRQDPGQGLRLIYYSQIVNDFQKGDIAEGYSVSREKKESFPLTVTSAQKNPTAFYLCASTPTGNQPQHFGDGTRLSIL.

This chain links TRBV29-1 with TRBJ1-2; possible D gene TRBD1, 5 bases. V lost 5 bases and J lost 8, with 36 bases in between. This CDR3 has 19 amino acids. Germline values: CDR1 SQVTM, CDR2 ANQGSEA. The CDR3 DNA is TGCAGCGTTCGGCCGGCTAGCCGCGGAAAGGACACTTATGGAAGCGGCTACACCTTC. Protein product: CSVRPASRGKDTYGSGYTF.

This clonotype was recorded a few times. The V gene is TRBV5-6, the J gene TRBJ2-1; 13 nucleotides agree with TRBD2. J was trimmed by 5 bases and V by 4 bases; bases with no gene match: 9. In germline, CDR1 is SGHDT, CDR2 YYEEEE. The CDR3 length is 17 residues. CDR3 in amino acids: CASSNPGTSGTHNEQFF. CDR3 nucleotides: TGTGCCAGCAGCAACCCCGGGACTAGCGGGACCCACAATGAGCAGTTCTTC.

This clonotype was picked up a small number of times. The gene calls are TRBV5-8 and TRBJ2-7; TRBD1 might be the D (6 bases). Per germline, CDR1 SGHTS and CDR2 YDEGEE. V was pared by 0 bases and J by 5 bases, with 18 bases between. The CDR3 spans 16 residues. CDR3 residues: CASSLATDRRLHEQYF. Here the CDR3 DNA reads TGTGCCAGCAGCTTGGCCACCGACAGGAGGCTCCACGAGCAGTACTTC. The full variable domain, completed using reference TRBV5-8 and TRBJ2-7, is EAGVTQSPTHLIKTRGQQATLRCSPISGHTSVYWYQQALGLGLQFLLWYDEGEERNRGNFPPRFSGRQFPNYSSELNVNALELEDSALYLCASSLATDRRLHEQYFGPGTRLTVT.

The chain is built from TRBV15 and TRBJ2-2, with unresolved D. V was cut by 3 bases and J by 5 bases, with 4 bases left in between. This CDR3 has 12 amino acids. CDR1 is LNHNV and CDR2 is YYDKDF in the germline V gene (reference sequence). The CDR3 DNA is TGTGCCACCAGCAGCGATACCGGGGAGCTGTTTTTT. This gives the protein CATSSDTGELFF.

In this sample, this clonotype turned up a few times. The V call is TRBV19, the J call TRBJ2-1; weak D call: TRBD2 (6 bases). The length of the CDR3 is 17 residues. V lost 3 bases, J lost 4 bases, and 19 bases lay in between. CDR1 is LNHDA and CDR2 is SQIVND in the germline V gene (reference sequence). CDR3 residues: CASSILLTRLVYNEQFF. DNA of the CDR3: TGTGCCAGTAGTATCCTCCTGACTAGGCTAGTTTACAATGAGCAGTTCTTC.

In its sample, this clonotype was seen a few times. The genes are TRBV7-6 and TRBJ1-1; D perhaps matches TRBD1 (5 bases). Germline V CDR1 and CDR2: SGHVS, FNYEAQ. V shed 7 bases and J shed 0 bases, with 9 bases lying between them. The CDR3 runs to 13 residues. CDR3 bases: TGTGCCAGCATGTCAGGGCTGAACACTGAAGCTTTCTTT. Translated, it gives CASMSGLNTEAFF.

This chain uses TRBV5-1 with TRBJ2-3, with 7 bases lining up with TRBD2. CDR3 size: 16 residues. With 4 bases clipped from V and 3 bases from J, the junction kept 11 bases outside the gene matches. Germline-derived CDR1 and CDR2 are SGHRS and YFSETQ. CDR3 bases: TGCGCCAGCAGCCCCGGGGGGAGAAGGCAGACAGATACGCAGTATTTT. The encoded protein is CASSPGGRRQTDTQYF.

V gene TRBV5-5 combines with J gene TRBJ2-7, with 8 bases lining up with TRBD1. The CDR3 length is 14 residues. Germline CDR1 reads SGHKS; CDR2 reads YYEKEE (reference sequence). The ends lost 3 bases at V and 2 bases at J; junction bases unmatched: 4. CDR3 region: CASSWAGQAYEQYF. DNA for the CDR3: TGTGCCAGCAGCTGGGCGGGACAGGCCTACGAGCAGTACTTC.

The J gene is TRBJ2-1, the V gene TRBV28; 14 bases fit TRBD2. CDR3 length: 17 amino acids. V dropped 6 bases and J dropped 6; count of bases not matched to a gene: 10. The V gene's germline CDR1 is MDHEN and CDR2 SYDVKM. CDR3 loop: CASRPTPGLAGVNEQFF. The CDR3 nucleotides are TGTGCCAGCAGGCCTACGCCGGGACTAGCGGGAGTCAATGAGCAGTTCTTC.

The chain employs TRBV6-2 or TRBV6-3 and TRBJ2-1; D gene unclear. V lost 6 bases and J 0 bases, leaving 9 bases between the germline ends. CDR3 length: 14 residues. Germline V gene lookup returns CDR1 MNHEY and CDR2 SVGEGT. The CDR3 DNA reads as TGTGCCAGCAGCTTTTACAGCTCCTACAATGAGCAGTTCTTC. As protein: CASSFYSSYNEQFF.